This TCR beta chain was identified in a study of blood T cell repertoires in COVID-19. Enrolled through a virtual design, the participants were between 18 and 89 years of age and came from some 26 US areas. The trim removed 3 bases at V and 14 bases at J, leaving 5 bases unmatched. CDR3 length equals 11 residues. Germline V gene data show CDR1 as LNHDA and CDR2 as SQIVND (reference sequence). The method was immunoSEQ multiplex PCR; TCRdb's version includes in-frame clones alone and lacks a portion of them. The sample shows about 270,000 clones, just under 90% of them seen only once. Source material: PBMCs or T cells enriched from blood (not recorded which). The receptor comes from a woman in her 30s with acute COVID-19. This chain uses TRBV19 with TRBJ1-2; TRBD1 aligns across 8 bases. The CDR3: CASSIGTGPTF. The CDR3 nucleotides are TGTGCCAGTAGTATCGGGACAGGACCAACCTTC.